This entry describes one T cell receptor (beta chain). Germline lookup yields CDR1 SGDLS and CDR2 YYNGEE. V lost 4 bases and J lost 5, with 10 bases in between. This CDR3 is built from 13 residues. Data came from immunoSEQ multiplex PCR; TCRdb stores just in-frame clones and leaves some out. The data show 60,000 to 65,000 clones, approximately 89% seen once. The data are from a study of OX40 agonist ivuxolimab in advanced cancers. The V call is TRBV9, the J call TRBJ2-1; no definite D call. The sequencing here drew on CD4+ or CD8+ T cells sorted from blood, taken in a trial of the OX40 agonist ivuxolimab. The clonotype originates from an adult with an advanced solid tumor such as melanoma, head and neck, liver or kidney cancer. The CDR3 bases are TGTGCCAGCAGCCTAGACCTTAACAATGAGCAGTTCTTC. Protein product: CASSLDLNNEQFF.